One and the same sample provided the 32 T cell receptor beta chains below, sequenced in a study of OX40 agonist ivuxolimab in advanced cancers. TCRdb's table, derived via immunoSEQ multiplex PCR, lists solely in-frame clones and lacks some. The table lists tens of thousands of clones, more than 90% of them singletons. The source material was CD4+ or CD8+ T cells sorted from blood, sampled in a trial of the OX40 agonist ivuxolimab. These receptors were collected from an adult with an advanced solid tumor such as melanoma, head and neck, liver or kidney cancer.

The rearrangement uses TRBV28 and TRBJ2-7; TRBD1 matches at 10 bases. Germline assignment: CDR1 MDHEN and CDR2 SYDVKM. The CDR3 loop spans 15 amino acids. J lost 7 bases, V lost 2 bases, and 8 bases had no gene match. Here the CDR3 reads CASSLTGTGVEEQYF. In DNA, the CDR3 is TGTGCCAGCAGTTTAACCGGGACAGGGGTGGAAGAGCAGTACTTC.

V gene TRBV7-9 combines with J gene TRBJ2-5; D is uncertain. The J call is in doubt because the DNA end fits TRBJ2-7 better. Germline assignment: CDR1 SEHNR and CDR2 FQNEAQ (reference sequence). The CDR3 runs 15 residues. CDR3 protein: CASSLLTRSLSEQYF. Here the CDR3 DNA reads TGTGCCAGCAGCTTATTAACTCGGTCCCTAAGCGAGCAGTACTTC.

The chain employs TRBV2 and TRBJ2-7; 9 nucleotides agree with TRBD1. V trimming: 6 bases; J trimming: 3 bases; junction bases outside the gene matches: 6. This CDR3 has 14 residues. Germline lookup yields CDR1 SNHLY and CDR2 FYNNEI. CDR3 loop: CASSVGQGYYEQYF. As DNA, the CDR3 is TGTGCCAGCAGCGTGGGACAGGGTTACTACGAGCAGTACTTC.

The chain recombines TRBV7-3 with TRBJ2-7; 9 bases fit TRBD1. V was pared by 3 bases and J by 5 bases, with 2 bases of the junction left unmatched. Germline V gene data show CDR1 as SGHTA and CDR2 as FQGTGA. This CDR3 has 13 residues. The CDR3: CASSFDRGNEQYF. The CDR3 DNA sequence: TGTGCCAGCAGCTTTGACAGGGGGAACGAGCAGTACTTC.

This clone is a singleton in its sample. The CDR3 coding sequence is TGTGCCAGCAGGACCAGTAGTTTCTCCTACGAGCAGTACTTC. This translates into CASRTSSFSYEQYF. The chain links TRBV27 to TRBJ2-5; D call uncertain. The assigned J gene may be wrong: the sequence end matches TRBJ2-7 better. This CDR3 is built from 14 residues. Germline V gene lookup returns CDR1 MNHEY and CDR2 SMNVEV (reference sequence).

CDR3 nucleotides: TGTGCCAGTAGTATAGATGGGGCTAGCGGGAGCTATGAGCAGTTCTTC. This codes for CASSIDGASGSYEQFF. This chain connects TRBV19 to TRBJ2-1, with 10 bases identical to TRBD2. The CDR3 extends over 16 amino acids. The germline V gene has CDR1 LNHDA and CDR2 SQIVND (reference sequence). Germline trimming cut 0 bases from V and 8 bases from J; bases unmatched to any gene: 7.

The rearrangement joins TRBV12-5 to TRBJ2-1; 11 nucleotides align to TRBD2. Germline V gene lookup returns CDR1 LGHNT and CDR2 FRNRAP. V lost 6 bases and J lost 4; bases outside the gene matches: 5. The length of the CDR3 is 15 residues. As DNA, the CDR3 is TGTGCTAGTGGGAAGACTAGCGGGGATTACAATGAGCAGTTCTTC. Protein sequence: CASGKTSGDYNEQFF.

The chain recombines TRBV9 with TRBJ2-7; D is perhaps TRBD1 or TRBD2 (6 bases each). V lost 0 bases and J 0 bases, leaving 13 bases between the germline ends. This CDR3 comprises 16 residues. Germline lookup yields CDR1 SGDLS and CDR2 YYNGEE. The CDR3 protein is CASSVGIGGPSYEQYF. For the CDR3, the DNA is TGTGCCAGCAGCGTAGGGATAGGGGGGCCCTCCTACGAGCAGTACTTC.

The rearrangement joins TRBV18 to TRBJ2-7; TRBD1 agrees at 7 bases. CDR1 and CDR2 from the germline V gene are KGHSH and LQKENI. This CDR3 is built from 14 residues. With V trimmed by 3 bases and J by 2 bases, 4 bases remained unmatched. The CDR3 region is CASSPPGQTYEQYF. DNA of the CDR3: TGTGCCAGCTCACCTCCGGGACAGACCTACGAGCAGTACTTC. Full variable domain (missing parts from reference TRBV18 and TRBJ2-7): NAGVMQNPRHLVRRRGQEARLRCSPMKGHSHVYWYRQLPEEGLKFMVYLQKENIIDESGMPKERFSAEFPKEGPSILRIQQVVRGDSAAYFCASSPPGQTYEQYFGPGTRLTVT.

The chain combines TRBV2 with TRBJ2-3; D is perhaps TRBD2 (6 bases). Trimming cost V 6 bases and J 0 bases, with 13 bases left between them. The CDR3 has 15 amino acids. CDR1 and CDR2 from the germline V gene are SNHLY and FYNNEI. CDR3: CASRREAGSTDTQYF. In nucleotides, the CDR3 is TGTGCCAGCAGGAGGGAGGCGGGAAGCACAGATACGCAGTATTTT.

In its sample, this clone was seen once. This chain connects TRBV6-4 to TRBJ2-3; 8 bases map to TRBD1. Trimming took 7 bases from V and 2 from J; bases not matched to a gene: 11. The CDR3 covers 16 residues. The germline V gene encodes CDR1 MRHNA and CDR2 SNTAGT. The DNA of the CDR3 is TGTGCCAGCATTCTACACCGGGACAGGAACACAGATACGCAGTATTTT. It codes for CASILHRDRNTDTQYF.

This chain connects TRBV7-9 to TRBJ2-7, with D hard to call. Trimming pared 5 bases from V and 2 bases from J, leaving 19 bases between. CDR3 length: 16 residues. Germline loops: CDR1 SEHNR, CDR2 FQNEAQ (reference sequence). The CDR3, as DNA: TGTGCCAGCAGCCGCGCCTCTGTCCTCGGAGCCTACGAGCAGTACTTC. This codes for CASSRASVLGAYEQYF. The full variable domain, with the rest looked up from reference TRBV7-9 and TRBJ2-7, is DTGVSQNPRHKITKRGQNVTFRCDPISEHNRLYWYRQTLGQGPEFLTYFQNEAQLEKSRLLSDRFSAERPKGSFSTLEIQRTEQGDSAMYLCASSRASVLGAYEQYFGPGTRLTVT.

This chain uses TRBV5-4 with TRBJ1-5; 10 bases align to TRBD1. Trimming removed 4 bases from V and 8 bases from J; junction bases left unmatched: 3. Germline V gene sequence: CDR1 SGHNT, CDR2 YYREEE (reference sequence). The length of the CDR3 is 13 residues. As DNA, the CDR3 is TGTGCCAGCAGCCAGGACAGGGGGGAGCCCCAGCATTTT. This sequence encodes CASSQDRGEPQHF.

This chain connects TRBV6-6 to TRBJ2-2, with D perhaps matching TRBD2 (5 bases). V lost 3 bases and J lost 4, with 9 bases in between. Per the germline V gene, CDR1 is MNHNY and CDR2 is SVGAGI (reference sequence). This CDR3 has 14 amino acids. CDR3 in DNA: TGTGCCAGCAGTTATTTGGCGGGCACCGGGGAGCTGTTTTTT. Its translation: CASSYLAGTGELFF.

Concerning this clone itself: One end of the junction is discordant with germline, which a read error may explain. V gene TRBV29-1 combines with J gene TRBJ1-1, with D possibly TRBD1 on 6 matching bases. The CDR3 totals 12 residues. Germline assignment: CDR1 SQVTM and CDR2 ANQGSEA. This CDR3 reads CSVGTANAEAFF. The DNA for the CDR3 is TGCAGCGTTGGGACAGCGAACGCTGAAGCTTTCTTT. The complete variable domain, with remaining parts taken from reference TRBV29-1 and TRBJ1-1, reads SAVISQKPSRDICQRGTSLTIQCQVDSQVTMMFWYRQQPGQSLTLIATANQGSEATYESGFVIDKFPISRPNLTFSTLTVSNMSPEDSSIYLCSVGTANAEAFFGQGTRLTVV.

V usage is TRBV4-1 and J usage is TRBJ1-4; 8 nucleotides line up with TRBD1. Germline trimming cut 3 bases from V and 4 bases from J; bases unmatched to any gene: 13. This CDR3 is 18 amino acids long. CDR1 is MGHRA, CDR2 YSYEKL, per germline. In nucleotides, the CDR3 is TGCGCCAGCAGCCATGCCAAGGGGTACAGGGGGGATAATGAAAAACTGTTTTTT. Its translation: CASSHAKGYRGDNEKLFF.

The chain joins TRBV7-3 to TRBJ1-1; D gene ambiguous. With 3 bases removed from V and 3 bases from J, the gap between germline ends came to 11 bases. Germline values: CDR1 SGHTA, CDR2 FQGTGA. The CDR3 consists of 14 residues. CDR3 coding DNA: TGTGCCAGCAGCTTTAGGGTAGGTGACACTGAAGCTTTCTTT. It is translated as CASSFRVGDTEAFF.

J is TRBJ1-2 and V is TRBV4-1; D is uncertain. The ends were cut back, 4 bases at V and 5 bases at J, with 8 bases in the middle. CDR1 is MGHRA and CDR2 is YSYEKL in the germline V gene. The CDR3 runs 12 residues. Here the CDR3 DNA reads TGCGCCAGCAGCCGCCTGGGGTATGGCTACACCTTC. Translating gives CASSRLGYGYTF.

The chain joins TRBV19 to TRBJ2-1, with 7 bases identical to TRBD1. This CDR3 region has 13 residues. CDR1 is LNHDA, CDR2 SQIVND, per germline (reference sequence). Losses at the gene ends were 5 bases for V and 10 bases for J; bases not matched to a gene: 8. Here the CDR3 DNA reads TGTGCCAGTAGTGTTACAGGGGCTTACGAGCAGTTCTTC. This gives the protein CASSVTGAYEQFF.

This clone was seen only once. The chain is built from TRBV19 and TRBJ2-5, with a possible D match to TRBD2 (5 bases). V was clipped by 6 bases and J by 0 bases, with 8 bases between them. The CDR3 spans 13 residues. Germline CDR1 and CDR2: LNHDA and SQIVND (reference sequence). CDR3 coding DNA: TGTGCCAGTAGGGAGCGGAACCAAGAGACCCAGTACTTC. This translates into CASRERNQETQYF.

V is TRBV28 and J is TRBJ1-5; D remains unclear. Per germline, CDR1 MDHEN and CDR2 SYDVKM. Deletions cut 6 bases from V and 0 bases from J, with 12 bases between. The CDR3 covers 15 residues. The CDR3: CASSPQTSSNQPQHF. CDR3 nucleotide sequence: TGTGCCAGCAGCCCTCAGACTTCTAGCAATCAGCCCCAGCATTTT.

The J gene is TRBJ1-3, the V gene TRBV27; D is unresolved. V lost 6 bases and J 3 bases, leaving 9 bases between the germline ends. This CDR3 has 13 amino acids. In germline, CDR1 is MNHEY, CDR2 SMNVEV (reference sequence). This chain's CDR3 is CASRLAGGNTIYF. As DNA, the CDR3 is TGTGCCAGCAGGCTGGCGGGTGGAAACACCATATATTTT.

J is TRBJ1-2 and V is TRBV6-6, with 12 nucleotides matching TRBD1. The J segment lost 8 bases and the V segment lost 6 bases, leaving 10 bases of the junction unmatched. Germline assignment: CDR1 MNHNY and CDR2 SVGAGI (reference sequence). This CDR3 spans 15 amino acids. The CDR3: CASRLLGDRGQGYTF. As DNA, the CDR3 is TGTGCCAGCAGGCTACTGGGGGACAGGGGGCAGGGCTACACCTTC.

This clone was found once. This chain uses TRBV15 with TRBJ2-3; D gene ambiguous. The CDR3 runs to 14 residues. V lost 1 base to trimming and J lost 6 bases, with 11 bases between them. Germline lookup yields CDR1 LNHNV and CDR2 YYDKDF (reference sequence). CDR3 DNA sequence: TGTGCCACCAGCAGAGCGGCGATTTCCGATACGCAGTATTTT. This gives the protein CATSRAAISDTQYF.

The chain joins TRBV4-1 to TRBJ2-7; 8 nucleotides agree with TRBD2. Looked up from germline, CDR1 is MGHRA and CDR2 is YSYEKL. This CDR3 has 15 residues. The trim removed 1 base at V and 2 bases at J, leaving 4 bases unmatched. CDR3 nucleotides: TGCGCCAGCAGCCAAGTGACTAGCGTGGCCTACGAGCAGTACTTC. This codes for CASSQVTSVAYEQYF.

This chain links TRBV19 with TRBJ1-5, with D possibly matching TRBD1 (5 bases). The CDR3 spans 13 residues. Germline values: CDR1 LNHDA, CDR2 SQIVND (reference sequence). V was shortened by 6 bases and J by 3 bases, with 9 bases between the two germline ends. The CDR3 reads CASRQDPNQPQHF. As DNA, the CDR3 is TGTGCCAGTAGACAGGACCCCAATCAGCCCCAGCATTTT.

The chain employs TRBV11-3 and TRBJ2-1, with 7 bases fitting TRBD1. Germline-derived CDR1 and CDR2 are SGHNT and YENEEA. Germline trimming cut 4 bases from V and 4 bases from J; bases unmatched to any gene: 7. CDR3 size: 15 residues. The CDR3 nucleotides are TGTGCCAGCAGCTCGAACAGGGGTCAATACAATGAGCAGTTCTTC. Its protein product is CASSSNRGQYNEQFF.

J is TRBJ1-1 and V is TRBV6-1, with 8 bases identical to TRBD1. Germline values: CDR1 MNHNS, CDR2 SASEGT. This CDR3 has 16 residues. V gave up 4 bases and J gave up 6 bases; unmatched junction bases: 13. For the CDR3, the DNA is TGTGCCAGCAGTGGCCCCCTGACAGGGGTTTGGGCTGAAGCTTTCTTT. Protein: CASSGPLTGVWAEAFF.

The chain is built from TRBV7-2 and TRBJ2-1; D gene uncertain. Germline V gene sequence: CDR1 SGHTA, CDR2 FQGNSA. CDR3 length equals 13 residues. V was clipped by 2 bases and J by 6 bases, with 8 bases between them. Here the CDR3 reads CASSLTLSNEQFF. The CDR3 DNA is TGTGCCAGCAGCTTAACTCTGTCCAATGAGCAGTTCTTC. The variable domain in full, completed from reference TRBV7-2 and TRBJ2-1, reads GAGVSQSPSNKVTEKGKDVELRCDPISGHTALYWYRQSLGQGLEFLIYFQGNSAPDKSGLPSDRFSAERTGGSVSTLTIQRTQQEDSAVYLCASSLTLSNEQFFGPGTRLTVL.

Here the CDR3 DNA reads TGCGCCAGCAGCCAAGCTCTAGACAGGGGCGGCGTCCGCATGAACACTGAAGCTTTCTTT. Translating it yields CASSQALDRGGVRMNTEAFF. The chain links TRBV4-1 to TRBJ1-1; TRBD1 aligns across 8 bases. The germline V gene encodes CDR1 MGHRA and CDR2 YSYEKL. Trimming took 1 base from V and 0 from J; bases not matched to a gene: 16. The CDR3 has 20 amino acids.

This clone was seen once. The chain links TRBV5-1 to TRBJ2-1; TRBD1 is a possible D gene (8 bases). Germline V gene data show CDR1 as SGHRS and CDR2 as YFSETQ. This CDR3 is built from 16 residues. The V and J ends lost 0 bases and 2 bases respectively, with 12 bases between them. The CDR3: CASSLETGGAYNEQFF. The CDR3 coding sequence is TGCGCCAGCAGCTTGGAAACAGGGGGGGCCTACAATGAGCAGTTCTTC. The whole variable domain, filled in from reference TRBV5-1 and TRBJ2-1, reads KAGVTQTPRYLIKTRGQQVTLSCSPISGHRSVSWYQQTPGQGLQFLFEYFSETQRNKGNFPGRFSGRQFSNSRSEMNVSTLELGDSALYLCASSLETGGAYNEQFFGPGTRLTVL.

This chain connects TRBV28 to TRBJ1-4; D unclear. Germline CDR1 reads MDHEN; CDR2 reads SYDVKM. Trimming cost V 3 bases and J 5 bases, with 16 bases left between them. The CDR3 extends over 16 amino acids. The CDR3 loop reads CASSFPRAGLNEKLFF. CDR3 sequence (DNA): TGTGCCAGCAGTTTCCCCCGGGCAGGCCTGAATGAAAAACTGTTTTTT.